This T cell receptor beta chain was documented in a study of T cell responses to AZD1222 COVID-19 vaccine. Second-dose intervals of approximately 4 or approximately 12 weeks were pooled. The repertoire was sequenced with immunoSEQ multiplex PCR; TCRdb's copy has only in-frame clones and lacks some. The sample includes 90,000 to 120,000 clones, about 93% of them seen just once. As to this clone: Its target is not known.

Study-level results: Among those given AZD1222, only six were seropositive at baseline.

The CDR3 has 16 amino acids. Germline lookup yields CDR1 MDHEN and CDR2 SYDVKM. V lost 3 bases to trimming and J lost 6 bases, with 21 bases between them. The chain carries TRBV28 and TRBJ2-7; D is unclear. The origin of this receptor is an adult who received the AZD1222 COVID-19 vaccine. The material sequenced was peripheral blood, taken 28 days after the second AZD1222 dose. This CDR3 is CASSFSPGMQTSEQYF. CDR3 coding DNA: TGTGCCAGCAGTTTTTCCCCGGGCATGCAGACCTCCGAGCAGTACTTC.